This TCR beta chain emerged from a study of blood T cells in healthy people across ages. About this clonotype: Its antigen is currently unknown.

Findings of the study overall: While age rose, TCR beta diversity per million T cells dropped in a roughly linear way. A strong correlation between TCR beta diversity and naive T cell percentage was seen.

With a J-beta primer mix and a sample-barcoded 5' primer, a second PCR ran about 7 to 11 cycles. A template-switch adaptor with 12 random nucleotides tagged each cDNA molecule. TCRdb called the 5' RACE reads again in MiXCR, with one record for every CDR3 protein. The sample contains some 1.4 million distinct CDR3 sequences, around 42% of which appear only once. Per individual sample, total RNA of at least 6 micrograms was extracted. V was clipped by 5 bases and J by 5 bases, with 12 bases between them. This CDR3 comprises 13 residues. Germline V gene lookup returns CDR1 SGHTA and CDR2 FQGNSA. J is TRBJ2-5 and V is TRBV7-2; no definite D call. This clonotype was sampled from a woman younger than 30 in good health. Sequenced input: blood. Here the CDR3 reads CASSPAVRETQYF. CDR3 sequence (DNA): TGTGCCAGCAGCCCGGCGGTCCGGGAGACCCAGTACTTC. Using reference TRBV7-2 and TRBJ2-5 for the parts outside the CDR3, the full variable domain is GAGVSQSPSNKVTEKGKDVELRCDPISGHTALYWYRQSLGQGLEFLIYFQGNSAPDKSGLPSDRFSAERTGGSVSTLTIQRTQQEDSAVYLCASSPAVRETQYFGPGTRLLVL.